The next 8 T cell receptor beta chains were all read from a single sample in a study of T cell clonotyping in hematopoietic cell transplantation. The time point here: recipient sample about 28 days before transplant, after cytoreduction. Here immunoSEQ multiplex PCR was the method, and the copy in TCRdb shows in-frame clones only, minus some. The sample consists of some 40,000 clones, about 85% of them appearing once. Sequenced here: peripheral blood mononuclear cells, sampled before stem cell transplant. Every receptor here comes from a man between 60 and 70 years old with acute myeloid leukemia. Some clones in this sample may be carry-over from other donors' samples.

The chain carries TRBV19 and TRBJ2-7; 9 nucleotides align to TRBD2. Germline CDR1 LNHDA, CDR2 SQIVND (reference sequence). Germline trimming cut 6 bases from V and 1 base from J; bases unmatched to any gene: 4. The CDR3 totals 14 residues. CDR3 protein: CASRAGGASYEQYF. In DNA, the CDR3 is TGTGCCAGTAGGGCGGGGGGGGCGTCCTACGAGCAGTACTTC. Complete variable domain (other parts from reference TRBV19 and TRBJ2-7): DGGITQSPKYLFRKEGQNVTLSCEQNLNHDAMYWYRQDPGQGLRLIYYSQIVNDFQKGDIAEGYSVSREKKESFPLTVTSAQKNPTAFYLCASRAGGASYEQYFGPGTRLTVT.

The J gene is TRBJ2-3, the V gene TRBV28; D possibly matches TRBD1 or TRBD2 (5 bases each). The germline CDR1 and CDR2 sequences are MDHEN and SYDVKM. Trimming removed 4 bases from V and 2 bases from J, with 7 bases in between. The CDR3 runs to 13 residues. CDR3 nucleotides: TGTGCCAGCAGTTGGGGGAACACAGATACGCAGTATTTT. Its translation: CASSWGNTDTQYF.

V and J are TRBV9 and TRBJ1-2; 10 bases map to TRBD1. Germline V gene sequence: CDR1 SGDLS, CDR2 YYNGEE. V gave up 3 bases and J gave up 4 bases; unmatched junction bases: 12. CDR3 size: 17 residues. CDR3 in DNA: TGTGCCAGCAGCGCCCGGGACAGGGGCCTTCAGGGCTATGGCTACACCTTC. It translates to CASSARDRGLQGYGYTF.

The J gene is TRBJ1-4, the V gene TRBV6-5; 11 bases fit TRBD1. V gave up 6 bases and J gave up 7 bases; unmatched junction bases: 4. Germline lookup yields CDR1 MNHEY and CDR2 SVGAGI. This CDR3 comprises 14 residues. The chain's CDR3 is CASRRDRGAEKLFF. The DNA for the CDR3 is TGTGCCAGCAGGAGGGACAGGGGGGCTGAAAAACTGTTTTTT.

V is TRBV11-2 and J is TRBJ2-3, with unresolved D. CDR1 is SGHAT, CDR2 FQNNGV, per germline. Between the trimmed V and J ends, which lost 5 bases and 0 bases, there was a span of 9 bases. CDR3 length: 14 residues. CDR3 loop: CASSPLWSTDTQYF. CDR3 nucleotides: TGTGCCAGCAGCCCCCTTTGGAGCACAGATACGCAGTATTTT.

V and J are TRBV29-1 and TRBJ1-2; 10 positions agree with TRBD1. Germline values: CDR1 SQVTM, CDR2 ANQGSEA. Trimming took 5 bases from V and 7 from J; bases not matched to a gene: 7. CDR3 size: 13 residues. Here the CDR3 reads CSVMSGQGSGYTF. The CDR3 DNA follows: TGCAGCGTTATGTCGGGACAGGGGTCTGGCTACACCTTC.

The CDR3: CASTLPGNLNGYTF. The CDR3 DNA reads TGTGCCAGCACCCTCCCGGGGAACCTTAATGGCTACACCTTC. This chain uses TRBV28 with TRBJ1-2; D remains unclear. Germline values: CDR1 MDHEN, CDR2 SYDVKM. The V end lost 7 bases, the J end lost 6 bases, and 18 bases lay between the germline ends. The CDR3 has 14 amino acids.

The table lists this clone with a count of one. The chain has TRBV2 and TRBJ1-1; D gene uncertain. V lost 9 bases, J lost 1 base, and 9 bases lay in between. CDR1 and CDR2 from the germline V gene are SNHLY and FYNNEI. The CDR3 consists of 12 residues. The CDR3 loop is CARGSPNTEAFF. DNA for the CDR3: TGTGCCAGGGGTTCGCCGAACACTGAAGCTTTCTTT.